These T cell receptor beta chains were read from a single sample in a study of blood T cell repertoires in COVID-19. Profiling relied on immunoSEQ multiplex PCR, and the TCRdb table lists in-frame clones only, not all of them. Here the sample spans about 250,000 clones, approximately 82% being singletons. Sequenced sample: peripheral blood. Source of these receptors: a man at least 80 years old with acute or convalescent COVID-19. The CDR3 runs from the conserved cysteine through the conserved F or W. A D gene is named only where the DNA matches it firmly. Part of the rows lack a size; the others show once, few, many or a class for expanded clones.

CDR3 | DNA | D | J | V | size
CASSYSYRGLVYGYTF | TGTGCCAGCAGTTACTCGTACAGGGGGCTAGTCTATGGCTACACCTTC | TRBD1 | TRBJ1-2 | TRBV6-5 | .
CASSYFFGEKEGNEQFF | TGTGCCAGCAGTTACTTTTTCGGGGAAAAAGAAGGCAATGAGCAGTTCTTC | . | TRBJ2-1 | TRBV6-2/TRBV6-3 | few
CASSQQPWTGGRSPLHF | TGTGCCAGCAGCCAACAACCATGGACAGGGGGGAGGTCACCCCTCCACTTT | TRBD1 | TRBJ1-6 | TRBV3-1/TRBV3-2 | .
CASSIEYRGHSYEQYF | TGTGCCAGTAGTATAGAGTACAGGGGGCACTCCTACGAGCAGTACTTC | TRBD1 | TRBJ2-7 | TRBV19 | once
CASSSTTTGELFF | TGTGCCAGCAGTTCGACTACTACCGGGGAGCTGTTTTTT | . | TRBJ2-2 | TRBV2 | .
CASSLTPTWTEGKYGYTF | TGCGCCAGCAGCCTGACCCCAACTTGGACAGAAGGAAAGTATGGCTACACCTTC | . | TRBJ1-2 | TRBV5-1 | .
CASSTGLYDSGNTIYF | TGCGCCAGCAGCACCGGACTGTACGACTCTGGAAACACCATATATTTT | . | TRBJ1-3 | TRBV5-1 | .
CASSPYRPGTDNSPLHF | TGTGCCAGCAGCCCCTACCGGCCTGGAACAGATAATTCACCCCTCCACTTT | . | TRBJ1-6 | TRBV5-4 | .
CSVEPSGRAYEGQFF | TGCAGCGTTGAGCCTAGCGGGAGGGCCTATGAGGGGCAGTTCTTC | TRBD2 | TRBJ2-1 | TRBV29-1 | few
CASSYSTQRGNTIYF | TGTGCCAGCAGTTACTCGACTCAGCGAGGGAACACCATATATTTT | . | TRBJ1-3 | TRBV6-5 | .
CASRGDEQYF | TGCGCCAGCAGGGGCGACGAGCAGTACTTC | . | TRBJ2-7 | TRBV5-1 | .
CASSVERTGLFTGELFF | TGCGCCAGCAGCGTAGAGCGTACGGGACTCTTCACCGGGGAGCTGTTTTTT | . | TRBJ2-2 | TRBV5-1 | .
CASSQGNYEQYF | TGTGCCAGCTCACAGGGGAACTACGAGCAGTACTTC | . | TRBJ2-7 | TRBV18 | .
CSAAQGGEQYF | TGCAGTGCCGCACAGGGTGGCGAGCAGTACTTC | . | TRBJ2-7 | TRBV20-1 | .
CARDPPGQGDNEQFF | TGTGCCAGAGACCCTCCGGGACAGGGAGACAATGAGCAGTTCTTC | TRBD1 | TRBJ2-1 | TRBV6-5 | .
CASSQDRTTYGYTF | TGTGCCAGCAGCCAAGACAGGACTACCTATGGCTACACCTTC | . | TRBJ1-2 | TRBV3-1/TRBV3-2 | .
CASSQTGQNSYEQYF | TGCGCCAGCAGCCAAACGGGACAGAACTCCTACGAGCAGTACTTC | TRBD1 | TRBJ2-7 | TRBV5-1 | few
CASSHGTPPYEQYF | TGTGCCAGCAGCCACGGGACACCCCCCTACGAGCAGTACTTC | . | TRBJ2-7 | TRBV3-1/TRBV3-2 | .
CSASTALMTEAFF | TGCAGCGCCAGCACAGCCCTAATGACTGAAGCTTTCTTT | . | TRBJ1-1 | TRBV29-1 | .
CASSAGQNYGYTF | TGTGCCAGCAGTGCTGGACAGAACTATGGCTACACCTTC | . | TRBJ1-2 | TRBV28 | .
CSVAGTRDYNEQFF | TGCAGCGTAGCCGGGACTAGGGACTACAATGAGCAGTTCTTC | TRBD2 | TRBJ2-1 | TRBV29-1 | .
CASSVGLAMAGELFF | TGTGCCAGCAGCGTGGGACTAGCGATGGCCGGGGAGCTGTTTTTT | TRBD2 | TRBJ2-2 | TRBV6-5 | .
CSVERARGLNEQFF | TGCAGCGTTGAACGGGCCAGGGGCCTCAATGAGCAGTTCTTC | . | TRBJ2-1 | TRBV29-1 | .
CASSQYGGQETQYF | TGTGCCAGCAGCCAATACGGGGGGCAAGAGACCCAGTACTTC | TRBD2 | TRBJ2-5 | TRBV7-2 | .
CASSIGSGQPQHF | TGTGCCAGTAGTATAGGGTCGGGGCAGCCCCAGCATTTT | . | TRBJ1-5 | TRBV19 | .
CASSGGAAVTDTQYF | TGCGCCAGCAGCGGAGGGGCGGCGGTTACAGATACGCAGTATTTT | . | TRBJ2-3 | TRBV5-1 | .